This T cell receptor (beta chain) was captured by sequencing in a study of preoperative IRX-2 immunotherapy in early breast cancer (dated by TCRdb to 2018 to 2020). The treatment or condition label here, explained by the study, means: preoperative locoregional IRX-2 cytokine immunotherapy. The samples were obtained from a phase Ib study that tested preoperative, locoregional IRX-2 cytokine immunotherapy designed to prime immune responses. Before surgery, IRX-2 was given to the donors, who were patients with early-stage breast cancer. The library came from the immunoSEQ multiplex PCR assay. In its TCRdb copy, this immuneACCESS table keeps in-frame sequences only and misses some clones. Where compared with another copy, unresolved V genes explain less than half of these, and the others have no known cause. Here the sample has roughly 34,000 clones; 85% to 90% occur a single time. The leading ten clones occupy approximately 1.5% of the sample.

Notes on this clone: Its cognate antigen has yet to be identified. Per-base quality was not reported, and no clone a single base away is much larger than it.

At the junction V is shortened by 8 bases and J by 2 bases, with 22 bases in between. The germline V gene (reference sequence) specifies GTSNPN as CDR1 and SVGIG as CDR2. From cysteine to valine, the CDR3 is 15 amino acids long. Just the 45-base CDR3 DNA is kept, in frame starting at base 1. The source of this sequence is a human donor with breast cancer. This receptor chain uses TRBV30 and TRBJ2-7; the D gene remains uncertain. The specimen was tumor tissue, collected after IRX-2 immunotherapy. The CDR3 amino acid sequence is: CASSLDPAATYEQYV. The DNA sequence is TGTGCCAGCAGCTTAGATCCCGCAGCGACCTACGAGCAGTACGTC.